This paragraph covers one T cell receptor (beta chain) sequence. This clonotype has only a few counts. Its antigen remains unidentified. The sample holds no much larger clone one base away, and base qualities are not on file. The data were obtained in a study of beta chain bispecific antibodies for T cell cancers (dated by TCRdb to the early 2020s). For the wider study: Healthy donor T cells were cocultured with T cell leukemia lines and bispecific antibodies, and TRBV sequencing of the surviving cells was then used to measure how much each TRBV family was depleted.

Study-wide conclusions, independent of this receptor: Leukemia cell line cells were mixed with normal T cells in each sequenced sample, and most of the targeted TRBV signal was derived from the leukemia cells rather than from the normal T cells.

T cells were expanded from blood mononuclear cells for around 3 days using either anti-CD3 antibody OKT3 or CD3/CD28 Dynabeads. Expanded T cells were maintained in RPMI 1640 supplemented with approximately 10% fetal bovine serum, recombinant human IL-2 (approximately 96 IU/ml) and IL-7 (around 5 ng/ml). Each coculture contained some 5 x 10^4 normal T cells, some 5 x 10^4 target cells and bispecific antibody in around 110 ul and was incubated for around 18 hours at 37 degrees C. Every bispecific antibody was made of two single-chain variable fragments, expressed in a single-chain diabody format carrying a His tag. Effector T cells came from healthy human donors; peripheral blood mononuclear cells were isolated from leukapheresis samples by Ficoll density gradient centrifugation. Unique molecular identifier barcodes were built into the libraries and used for clonotype quantification. Qiagen AllPrep DNA/RNA Micro kits were used to isolate total RNA, and an Agilent TapeStation was used to check RNA quality. TCR beta libraries were constructed by 5' RACE, in which cDNA synthesis was followed by two PCR steps with TCR beta constant-region gene-specific primers. TCR beta libraries were sequenced on an Illumina MiSeq platform. On the study's bioinformatics: MIGEC, MiXCR and VDJtools were used for read processing. Clonotype frequency was computed as the clonotype's share of unique molecular identifiers among all unique molecular identifiers in the sample. Using fastp trimming at Q25 and MiXCR clonotype assembly, TCRdb reanalyzed the public sequencing data and kept in-frame beta chains. When rows share a CDR3 protein, they turn into one entry using the most common DNA and genes. The V and J calls here are based on TCRdb, not the publication. This sample has 20,000 to 25,000 distinct CDR3 sequences in its table, and approximately 2.4% of those were observed once. The ten largest account for 30% of the sample.

This receptor was obtained from a human donor in good health. Some clones in this sample may be carry-over from other donors' samples. Sample: healthy donor T cells cultured with leukemia cells.

The DNA sequence reads TGTGCCAGCAGCCGACAGGGGGCCCCTCACGAGCAGTACTTC. Its protein is CASSRQGAPHEQYF. This sequence uses TRBV7-9 and TRBJ2-7; 10 nucleotides in the junction match TRBD1. Ends trimmed: V by 5 bases, J by 5 bases; bases unmatched to a gene: 6. The germline V gene encodes CDR1 SEHNR and CDR2 FQNEAQ (reference sequence). The CDR3 numbers 14 residues from cysteine through phenylalanine. The CDR3 DNA has 42 bases and is translated from base 1.